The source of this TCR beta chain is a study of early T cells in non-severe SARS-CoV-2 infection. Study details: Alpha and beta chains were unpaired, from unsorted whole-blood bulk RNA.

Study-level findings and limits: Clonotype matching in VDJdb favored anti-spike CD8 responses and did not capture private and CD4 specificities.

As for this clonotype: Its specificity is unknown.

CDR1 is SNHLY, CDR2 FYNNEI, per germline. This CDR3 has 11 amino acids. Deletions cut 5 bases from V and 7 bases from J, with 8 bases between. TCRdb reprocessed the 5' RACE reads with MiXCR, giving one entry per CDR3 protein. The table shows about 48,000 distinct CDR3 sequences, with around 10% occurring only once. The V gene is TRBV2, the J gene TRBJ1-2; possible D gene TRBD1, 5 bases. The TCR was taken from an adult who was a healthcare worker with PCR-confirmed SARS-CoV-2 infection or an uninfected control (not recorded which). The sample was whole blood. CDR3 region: CASSQGLGYTF. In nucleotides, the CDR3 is TGTGCCAGCAGTCAGGGCCTTGGCTACACCTTC.